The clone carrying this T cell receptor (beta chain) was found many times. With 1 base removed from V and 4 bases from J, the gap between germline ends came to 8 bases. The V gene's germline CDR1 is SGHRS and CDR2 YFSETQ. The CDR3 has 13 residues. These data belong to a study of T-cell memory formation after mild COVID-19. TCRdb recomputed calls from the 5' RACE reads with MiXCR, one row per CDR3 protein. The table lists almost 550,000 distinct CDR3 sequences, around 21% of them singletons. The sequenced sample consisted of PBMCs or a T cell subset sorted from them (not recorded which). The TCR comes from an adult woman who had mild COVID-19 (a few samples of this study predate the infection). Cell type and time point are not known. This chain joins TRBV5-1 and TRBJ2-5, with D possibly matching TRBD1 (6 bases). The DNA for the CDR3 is TGCGCCAGCAGCTTGTCACAGGGAGAGACCCAGTACTTC. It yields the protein CASSLSQGETQYF. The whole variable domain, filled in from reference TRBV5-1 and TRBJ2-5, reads KAGVTQTPRYLIKTRGQQVTLSCSPISGHRSVSWYQQTPGQGLQFLFEYFSETQRNKGNFPGRFSGRQFSNSRSEMNVSTLELGDSALYLCASSLSQGETQYFGPGTRLLVL.